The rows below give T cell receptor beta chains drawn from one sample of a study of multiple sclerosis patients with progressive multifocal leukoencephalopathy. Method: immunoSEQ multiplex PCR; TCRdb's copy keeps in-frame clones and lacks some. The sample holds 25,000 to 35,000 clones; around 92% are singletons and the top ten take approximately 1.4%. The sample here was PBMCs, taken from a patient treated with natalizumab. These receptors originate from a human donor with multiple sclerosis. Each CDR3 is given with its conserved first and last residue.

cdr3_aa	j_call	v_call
CASSAGTVTNEKLFF	TRBJ1-4	TRBV5-1
CASSIAGSREQFF	TRBJ2-1	TRBV19
CASTGTSGVSSYEQYF	TRBJ2-7	TRBV2
CASSQEHGQPQHF	TRBJ1-5	TRBV4-3
CASSGGRATNEKLFF	TRBJ1-4	TRBV2
CASSYTGELFF	TRBJ2-2	TRBV7-9
CASSKNRRGDYGYTF	TRBJ1-2	TRBV11-2
CASMTLAGDADTQYF	TRBJ2-3	TRBV19
CASRAYRDFNQPQHF	TRBJ1-5	TRBV27
CASSLVGEKLFF	TRBJ1-4	TRBV5-6
CASSLPVLPGTDTQYF	TRBJ2-3	TRBV5-1
CASSPTYTRNEQFF	TRBJ2-1	TRBV2
CASSFDRRVEQFF	TRBJ2-1	TRBV7-2
CASRRRIETQYF	TRBJ2-5	TRBV5-1
CSGSQGRNEQFF	TRBJ2-1	TRBV29-1
CASSFPLGGRRHEQYF	TRBJ2-7	TRBV11-2
CASSLRGDEQFF	TRBJ2-1	TRBV28
CASWGDIYSNQPQHF	TRBJ1-5	TRBV2
CASSPLSGSSYNEQFF	TRBJ2-1	TRBV7-3
CASSIRDGMNTEAFF	TRBJ1-1	TRBV19
CASSSNTGGAEAFF	TRBJ1-1	TRBV5-1
CASKSSGSSYNEQFF	TRBJ2-1	TRBV25-1
CASRTDRHSDEQYF	TRBJ2-7	TRBV19
CASRALSGANVLTF	TRBJ2-6	TRBV27
CASIPSGVGLGTQYF	TRBJ2-3	TRBV7-2
CASSIWGQGKNEQYF	TRBJ2-7	TRBV19
CASTLLVGDTEAFF	TRBJ1-1	TRBV28
CASSTGTSKHEQYF	TRBJ2-7	TRBV2
CASSPKQGTYGYTF	TRBJ1-2	TRBV18
CASSAVGLLRSYEQYF	NA	TRBV6-1
CSVEGTGLNYGYTF	TRBJ1-2	TRBV29-1